This T cell receptor beta chain was profiled in a study of OX40 agonist ivuxolimab in advanced cancers. The CDR3 has 15 residues. V lost 4 bases and J lost 1; bases outside the gene matches: 6. Germline CDR1 reads MNHEY; CDR2 reads SVGAGI. Data came from immunoSEQ multiplex PCR; TCRdb stores just in-frame clones and leaves some out. The table shows tens of thousands of clones, with around 84% occurring only once. The chain couples TRBV6-5 to TRBJ2-5; 7 bases map to TRBD1. The clonotype originates from an adult with an advanced solid tumor such as melanoma, head and neck, liver or kidney cancer. Here the sequenced sample was CD4+ or CD8+ T cells sorted from blood, taken in a trial of the OX40 agonist ivuxolimab. CDR3 protein: CASSFDRDGQETQYF. The CDR3 DNA is TGTGCCAGCAGTTTCGACAGGGACGGCCAAGAGACCCAGTACTTC.